This section outlines one T cell receptor (beta chain) sequence together with its context. This record belongs to a study of blood T cell repertoires in COVID-19. Across the study: T cells, B-cell-depleted T cells, or PBMCs provided the cDNA or gDNA that served as material.

Between the trimmed V and J ends, which lost 3 bases and 7 bases, there was a span of 12 bases. CDR1 GTSNPN and CDR2 SVGIG come from the germline V gene (reference sequence). CDR3 length equals 13 residues. Original processing methods: Amplification with reference gene primers provided the estimates of nucleated cell counts. Repertoires were generated with immunoSEQ multiplex PCR, while TCRdb's copy carries only in-frame clones and drops some. D and trimming come from the DNA, and the V and J calls and clone size come from that table. The sample has more than 250,000 clones, 87% seen once. J is TRBJ1-4 and V is TRBV30; weak D call: TRBD1 (6 bases). Sequenced: peripheral blood. The sequence derives from a man over 45 with active or convalescent COVID-19. This CDR3 reads CAWRLQGSEKLFF. CDR3 nucleotide sequence: TGTGCCTGGAGATTACAGGGAAGTGAAAAACTGTTTTTT.